The rows below give T cell receptor beta chains drawn from one sample of a study of cytomegalovirus exposure and HLA in healthy donors. Sequencing used immunoSEQ multiplex PCR; TCRdb keeps in-frame clones, though not all of them. The sample includes under 110,000 clones, under 80% of them seen just once. Specimen: PBMCs. These receptors all come from a woman between 50 and 59 years old in good health and CMV-seropositive. Both conserved end residues are part of each CDR3. Clone sizes are given selectively: once, few, many, or a class where the clone is expanded.

size,V,CDR3
-,TRBV28,CASSAWTGGSRHGYTF
once,TRBV27,CASSLSTVSGTPPDTQYF
few,TRBV4-2,CASSLSTGELFF
-,TRBV5-4,CASSGDRNTEAFF
-,TRBV4-1,CASSARGDLYEQYF
-,TRBV27,CASSQVTNMMNTEAFF
-,TRBV29-1,CSVPRDGQLEKLFF
few,TRBV2,CASSGGVTGELFF
-,TRBV19,CASSSRTITDTQYF
few,TRBV30,CAWDEGGVGGYTF
-,TRBV28,CASSLGADSDPRGGYTF
-,TRBV7-8,CASSLRGQGNSPLHF
many,TRBV7-9,CASSHWPGQGAEKAFF
-,TRBV2,CACSDPGSPATDTQYF
once,TRBV9,CASSVASSGSAEDGYTF
-,TRBV19,CASNLLVGQPQHF
-,TRBV4-1,CASSQDVRGIGTDTQYF
-,TRBV7-6,CASSLLAGTTDTQYF
-,TRBV29-1,CSLAGGRETQYF
-,TRBV19,CASSTIPGQGPDTQYF
-,TRBV6-1,CASSNTVYNEQFF
-,TRBV5-8,CASSLGGPLNYGYTF